The 25 T cell receptor beta chains given below trace back to one sample, sequenced in a study of T cell responses to AZD1222 COVID-19 vaccine. Using immunoSEQ multiplex PCR, the repertoire was profiled, and TCRdb retains in-frame clones only, with some absent. This table has roughly 80,000 clones, approximately 87% appearing once. Specimen: peripheral blood, collected on day 0 of MenACWY control vaccination. These receptors all come from an adult in good health.

V usage is TRBV30 and J usage is TRBJ2-2, with D possibly being TRBD2 (5 bases). The CDR3 is 16 residues long. V lost 1 base, J lost 8 bases, and 20 bases lay in between. Germline assignment: CDR1 GTSNPN and CDR2 SVGIG (reference sequence). CDR3 sequence reads: CAWSDPITSVKGELFF. The CDR3 nucleotides read TGTGCCTGGAGTGACCCGATAACTAGTGTAAAAGGGGAGCTGTTTTTT.

CDR3 amino acids: CASSTGTSPDNEQFF. CDR3 in DNA: TGCGCCAGCAGTACCGGGACTTCGCCAGACAATGAGCAGTTCTTC. This chain joins TRBV10-1 and TRBJ2-1; TRBD2 might be the D (6 bases). Germline-derived CDR1 and CDR2 are WNHNN and SYGVQD (reference sequence). Trimming took 5 bases from V and 5 from J, leaving 16 bases between them. This CDR3 has 15 amino acids.

This chain links TRBV7-2 with TRBJ2-5; 9 nucleotides match TRBD2. The CDR3 runs 15 residues. V was clipped by 3 bases and J by 4 bases; unmatched bases: 6. Germline-derived CDR1 and CDR2 are SGHTA and FQGNSA. The CDR3 loop is CASSFGGGDLETQYF. The CDR3 coding sequence is TGTGCCAGCAGCTTTGGCGGGGGGGACCTAGAGACCCAGTACTTC. Looking up the rest from reference TRBV7-2 and TRBJ2-5 gives the full variable domain: GAGVSQSPSNKVTEKGKDVELRCDPISGHTALYWYRQSLGQGLEFLIYFQGNSAPDKSGLPSDRFSAERTGGSVSTLTIQRTQQEDSAVYLCASSFGGGDLETQYFGPGTRLLVL.

The rearrangement links TRBV3-1 (or the pseudogene TRBV3-2) to TRBJ2-5, with D hard to call. The ends were cut back, 1 base at V and 9 bases at J, with 3 bases in the middle. The CDR3 has 10 residues. The germline V gene encodes CDR1 LGHDT and CDR2 YNNKEL (reference sequence). The CDR3 DNA follows: TGTGCCAGCAGCCAAGTGGCCCAGTACTTC. Amino acids: CASSQVAQYF.

The chain joins TRBV7-9 to TRBJ2-5; D is tentatively TRBD1 or TRBD2 (6 bases each). V was shortened by 1 base and J by 1 base, with 10 bases between the two germline ends. Germline V gene sequence: CDR1 SEHNR, CDR2 FQNEAQ (reference sequence). The CDR3 spans 15 residues. The CDR3 protein is CASSLGGGPQETQYF. The CDR3 bases are TGTGCCAGCAGCTTAGGAGGGGGGCCCCAAGAGACCCAGTACTTC.

This clone was seen a handful of times. The chain couples TRBV7-9 to TRBJ2-1; TRBD2 aligns across 13 bases. Germline CDR1 and CDR2: SEHNR and FQNEAQ (reference sequence). The trim removed 4 bases at V and 8 bases at J, leaving 11 bases unmatched. This CDR3 has 17 residues. As DNA, the CDR3 is TGTGCCAGCAGCTCCCCTACTACTAGCGGGAGGGCGGATGAGCAGTTCTTC. It is translated as CASSSPTTSGRADEQFF.

There are a few counts of this clone. The CDR3 DNA reads as TGTGCCAGCAGCCAAGGACTAGCGGGGTGGAATGAGCAGTTCTTC. Translation: CASSQGLAGWNEQFF. The chain joins TRBV7-8 to TRBJ2-1; 12 bases are a match to TRBD2. Germline CDR1 and CDR2: SGHVS and FQNEAQ. The CDR3 has 15 residues. J gave up 7 bases and V 5 bases, and 6 bases lay outside the gene matches.

This clone was observed a single time. The gene calls are TRBV20-1 and TRBJ1-6; the D is unclear. The CDR3 spans 13 residues. V gave up 3 bases and J gave up 3 bases, with 6 bases separating them. Germline values: CDR1 DFQATT, CDR2 SNEGSKA (reference sequence). DNA of the CDR3: TGCAGTGCTAGTGTGGACTATAATTCACCCCTCCACTTT. It codes for CSASVDYNSPLHF.

The chain has TRBV19 and TRBJ2-2, with 7 bases that match TRBD1. CDR1 and CDR2 from the germline V gene are LNHDA and SQIVND (reference sequence). The CDR3 is 13 residues long. V was clipped by 8 bases and J by 4 bases; unmatched bases: 4. The DNA for the CDR3 is TGTGCCAGTCACAGGGGTGGCACCGGGGAGCTGTTTTTT. It encodes CASHRGGTGELFF.

The chain combines TRBV6-4 with TRBJ1-3; the match to TRBD1 covers 7 bases. The CDR3 is made up of 17 amino acids. CDR1 is MRHNA and CDR2 is SNTAGT in the germline V gene. Trimming cost V 4 bases and J 0 bases; bases outside gene matches: 9. The CDR3 is CASSVEGALFSGNTIYF. The CDR3 nucleotides are TGTGCCAGCAGTGTCGAGGGGGCCCTCTTCTCTGGAAACACCATATATTTT.

This rearrangement joins TRBV30 to TRBJ2-7; 7 bases line up with TRBD1. Germline V CDR1 and CDR2: GTSNPN, SVGIG (reference sequence). CDR3 size: 12 residues. The V segment lost 4 bases and the J segment 6 bases; nucleotides outside the gene matches: 6. In nucleotides, the CDR3 is TGTGCCTGGACCCGGGACAGCTCCGAGCAGTACTTC. Encoded protein: CAWTRDSSEQYF.

The V gene is TRBV28, the J gene TRBJ1-2; unclear D gene. Germline-derived CDR1 and CDR2 are MDHEN and SYDVKM. This CDR3 region has 16 residues. The V end was cut by 4 bases, the J end by 4 bases, with 19 bases between. The CDR3 protein is CASSYAMGEGGYGYTF. CDR3 bases: TGTGCCAGCAGTTATGCTATGGGTGAGGGCGGCTATGGCTACACCTTC.

The V call is TRBV19, the J call TRBJ1-1; a possible D gene is TRBD1 (5 bases). The length of the CDR3 is 14 residues. Germline V CDR1 and CDR2: LNHDA, SQIVND (reference sequence). V dropped 1 base and J dropped 4 bases, with 10 bases sitting between them. The DNA of the CDR3 is TGTGCCAGTAGTATAGGCAGGGCTAGCACTGAAGCTTTCTTT. Amino acids: CASSIGRASTEAFF.

The chain is built from TRBV6-5 and TRBJ1-1; possible D gene TRBD1, 6 bases. V lost 6 bases and J lost 13, with 21 bases in between. The CDR3 loop spans 13 amino acids. Germline CDR1 reads MNHEY; CDR2 reads SVGAGI. CDR3 protein: CASRPEQGGIGFF. The CDR3 nucleotides read TGTGCCAGCAGACCCGAACAGGGAGGGATAGGTTTCTTT.

The J gene is TRBJ1-5, the V gene TRBV5-6; possible D gene TRBD1, 5 bases. The CDR3 is 15 residues long. Trimming left V 0 bases short and J 4 bases short, with 11 bases between. Per germline, CDR1 SGHDT and CDR2 YYEEEE. Here the CDR3 reads CASSLGRQGNQPQHF. CDR3 coding DNA: TGTGCCAGCAGCTTGGGTAGGCAGGGTAATCAGCCCCAGCATTTT.

J is TRBJ1-6 and V is TRBV7-9; D might be TRBD1 (6 bases). The V gene lost 5 bases and the J gene lost 7 bases, with 12 bases spanning the gap. The CDR3 sequence is 14 residues long. Germline V gene lookup returns CDR1 SEHNR and CDR2 FQNEAQ (reference sequence). The CDR3 is CASSVTGSNSPLHF. As DNA, the CDR3 is TGTGCCAGCAGCGTAACAGGGAGCAATTCACCCCTCCACTTT.

This clone has more than one count but fewer than ten. The chain joins TRBV28 to TRBJ1-4, with 8 positions matching TRBD1. V shed 4 bases and J 8 bases; nucleotides not matched to a gene: 9. Germline CDR1 and CDR2: MDHEN and SYDVKM. The CDR3 runs 15 residues. The CDR3 here is CASSSTGTGKEKLFF. CDR3 bases: TGTGCCAGCAGTTCGACCGGGACAGGCAAGGAAAAACTGTTTTTT.

The chain has TRBV4-3 and TRBJ1-5; D unclear. CDR1 and CDR2 (germline): LGHNA, YSLEER. The CDR3 runs 14 residues. V lost 0 bases, J lost 6 bases, and 9 bases lay in between. The CDR3 coding sequence is TGCGCCAGCAGCCAAGATGACGGGAGTCAGCCCCAGCATTTT. Translating gives CASSQDDGSQPQHF.

The chain has TRBV30 and TRBJ2-3; 7 positions agree with TRBD2. The CDR3 consists of 13 residues. V was pared by 4 bases and J by 4 bases, with 5 bases of the junction left unmatched. Germline CDR1 GTSNPN, CDR2 SVGIG (reference sequence). This chain's CDR3 is CAWKVAGADTQYF. CDR3 DNA: TGTGCCTGGAAAGTGGCGGGGGCAGATACGCAGTATTTT.

V usage is TRBV3-1 (or the pseudogene TRBV3-2) and J usage is TRBJ1-5; D gene ambiguous. The length of the CDR3 is 16 residues. Germline V lookup: CDR1 LGHDT, CDR2 YNNKEL (reference sequence). The germline V and J ends were trimmed by 1 base and 4 bases, with 14 bases remaining between them. The CDR3 loop reads CASSQGGSWANQPQHF. The CDR3 DNA reads TGTGCCAGCAGCCAAGGGGGTTCTTGGGCTAATCAGCCCCAGCATTTT.

V and J are TRBV6-2 or TRBV6-3 and TRBJ1-2; D unresolved. The CDR3 has 12 amino acids. V was pared by 5 bases and J by 8 bases, with 12 bases between. Germline CDR1 is MNHEY and CDR2 is SVGEGT. The CDR3 reads CASSTGRRGYTF. CDR3 DNA sequence: TGTGCCAGCAGTACTGGACGGCGGGGCTACACCTTC.

V is TRBV2 and J is TRBJ2-7; weak D call: TRBD1 (6 bases). The CDR3 extends over 15 amino acids. Germline V gives CDR1 SNHLY, CDR2 FYNNEI. The V and J ends lost 3 bases and 2 bases respectively, with 14 bases between them. The CDR3 nucleotides are TGTGCCAGCAGTGATCTTACAGGGAGTACCTACGAGCAGTACTTC. This sequence encodes CASSDLTGSTYEQYF.

In this sample, this clone turned up a few times. CDR3 sequence: CSVPTNTEAFF. CDR3 in DNA: TGCAGCGTGCCTACGAACACTGAAGCTTTCTTT. The chain combines TRBV29-1 with TRBJ1-1; D gene ambiguous. Germline V gives CDR1 SQVTM, CDR2 ANQGSEA. V gave up 6 bases and J gave up 1 base, with 6 bases separating them. The CDR3 has 11 amino acids.

This clone was recorded once. This sequence joins TRBV5-4 and TRBJ2-7, with D perhaps being TRBD1 or TRBD2 (6 bases each). Germline loops: CDR1 SGHNT, CDR2 YYREEE (reference sequence). The length of the CDR3 is 14 residues. Between the trimmed V and J ends, which lost 1 base and 4 bases, there was a span of 12 bases. Here the CDR3 reads CASSLRGAGYEQYF. CDR3 coding DNA: TGTGCCAGCAGCTTGAGGGGGGCTGGTTACGAGCAGTACTTC.

The V and J genes are TRBV3-1 (or the pseudogene TRBV3-2) and TRBJ1-1; no definite D call. Germline CDR1 LGHDT, CDR2 YNNKEL (reference sequence). This CDR3 comprises 15 residues. The germline V and J ends were trimmed by 0 bases and 7 bases, with 15 bases remaining between them. The CDR3 DNA reads TGTGCCAGCAGCCAAGATGCACCCATGACCTATGAAGCTTTCTTT. This codes for CASSQDAPMTYEAFF.